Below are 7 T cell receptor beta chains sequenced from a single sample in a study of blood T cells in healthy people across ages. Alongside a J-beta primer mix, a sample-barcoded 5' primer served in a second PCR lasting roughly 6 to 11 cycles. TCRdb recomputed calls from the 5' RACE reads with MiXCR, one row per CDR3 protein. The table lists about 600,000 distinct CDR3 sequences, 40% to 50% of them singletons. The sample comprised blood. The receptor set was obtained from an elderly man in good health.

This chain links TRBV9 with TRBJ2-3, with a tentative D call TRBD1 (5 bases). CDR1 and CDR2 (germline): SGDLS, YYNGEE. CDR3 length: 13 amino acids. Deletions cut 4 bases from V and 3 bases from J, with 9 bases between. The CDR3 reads CASSLRQTDTQYF. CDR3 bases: TGTGCCAGCAGCCTACGACAGACAGATACGCAGTATTTT.

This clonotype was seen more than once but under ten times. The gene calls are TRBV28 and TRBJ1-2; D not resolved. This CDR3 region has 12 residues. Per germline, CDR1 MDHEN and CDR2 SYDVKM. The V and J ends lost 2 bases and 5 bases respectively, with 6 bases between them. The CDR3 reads CASSLKRYGYTF. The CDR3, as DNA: TGTGCCAGCAGTTTAAAGAGATATGGCTACACCTTC.

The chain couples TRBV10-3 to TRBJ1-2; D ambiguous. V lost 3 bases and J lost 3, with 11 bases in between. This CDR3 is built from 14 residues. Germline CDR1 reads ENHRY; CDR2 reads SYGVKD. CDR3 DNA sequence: TGTGCCATCAGTGAAGCCCTAGGCGACTATGGCTACACCTTC. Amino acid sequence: CAISEALGDYGYTF.

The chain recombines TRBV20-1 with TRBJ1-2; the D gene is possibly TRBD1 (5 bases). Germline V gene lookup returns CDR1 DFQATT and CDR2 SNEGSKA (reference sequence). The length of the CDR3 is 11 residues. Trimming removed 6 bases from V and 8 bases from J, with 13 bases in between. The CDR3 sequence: CSALDGTGYTF. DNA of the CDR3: TGCAGTGCCCTGGACGGGACCGGCTACACCTTC.

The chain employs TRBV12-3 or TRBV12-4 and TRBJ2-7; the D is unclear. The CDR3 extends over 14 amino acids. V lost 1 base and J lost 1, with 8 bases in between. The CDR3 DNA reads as TGTGCCAGCAGTTTAGGGATGAATTCCTACGAGCAGTACTTC. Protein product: CASSLGMNSYEQYF.

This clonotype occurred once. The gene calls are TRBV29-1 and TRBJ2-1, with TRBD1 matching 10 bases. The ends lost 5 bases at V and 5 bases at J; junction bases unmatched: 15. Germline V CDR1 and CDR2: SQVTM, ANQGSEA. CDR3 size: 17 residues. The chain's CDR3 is CSVQGRVGTGVNNEQFF. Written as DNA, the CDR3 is TGCAGCGTTCAGGGGAGGGTTGGGACAGGGGTTAACAATGAGCAGTTCTTC.

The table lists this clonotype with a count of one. The CDR3 loop is CASSLGTLAYNEQFF. For the CDR3, the DNA is TGTGCCAGCAGCTTGGGAACCTTAGCCTACAATGAGCAGTTCTTC. The chain employs TRBV7-3 and TRBJ2-1, with D unresolved. The CDR3 totals 15 residues. From germline, CDR1 is SGHTA and CDR2 FQGTGA. The ends were cut back, 3 bases at V and 2 bases at J, with 11 bases in the middle.